The clone carrying this T cell receptor (beta chain) showed up just once. The germline gives CDR1 MDHEN, CDR2 SYDVKM. CDR3 length equals 14 residues. After removal of 5 bases from V and 5 bases from J, the junction contained 6 bases not matched to a gene. The data were obtained in a study of blood T cell repertoires in COVID-19. In the study overall: Donors in the United States, Italy and Spain gave samples during acute or convalescent COVID-19. From T cells, B-cell-depleted T cells, or PBMCs came the material, which was cDNA or gDNA.

Sequencing was performed with immunoSEQ multiplex PCR; in TCRdb, only in-frame clones are kept and a portion is missing. The sample has about 200,000 clones; 70% to 90% are singletons. Participant age was roughly 18 to 90 years, and participants resided in approximately 24 US areas. Participants' reported clinical history set cohort assignment. This chain connects TRBV28 to TRBJ1-5; 7 positions agree with TRBD1. The sample taken for sequencing was PBMCs or T cells enriched from blood (not recorded which). This TCR was recovered from a woman aged 35 to 49 with acute COVID-19. CDR3 region: CASSPTTGYQPQHF. The CDR3 DNA reads as TGTGCCAGCAGTCCAACGACAGGGTATCAGCCCCAGCATTTT.